The present T cell receptor beta chain was sequenced within a study of cytomegalovirus exposure and HLA in healthy donors. Study-wide results and caveats: A missense DCLRE1C variant was associated with V- and J-gene trimming of TCR beta chains in a later analysis, and an independent cohort replicated the association.

PCR employed 60 Vbeta and 13 Jbeta primers. Assay used: immunoSEQ multiplex PCR; TCRdb lists only in-frame clones, some missing. Among about 120,000 clones listed, about 86% were seen once. Germline CDR1 reads MNHEY; CDR2 reads SMNVEV (reference sequence). The CDR3 has 13 residues. Of note for this clone: Its specificity is unknown.

The sample was PBMCs. The rearrangement uses TRBV27 and TRBJ2-5, with D perhaps matching TRBD2 (5 bases). The end of the DNA aligns better with TRBJ2-7, so the J call may be wrong. The source is a woman aged 40 to 50 in good health and CMV-seronegative. The CDR3 DNA sequence: TGTGCCAGCCAGACGTCGGAGGATTACGAGCAGTACTTC. It specifies CASQTSEDYEQYF.